Listed below are T cell receptor beta chains from one sample, sequenced in a study. From the 5' RACE reads, TCRdb called clonotypes with MiXCR, one entry per CDR3 protein. The table has tens of thousands of distinct CDR3 sequences, around a quarter seen once; the top ten hold around 3.1%. The specimen was tumor-infiltrating memory CD4+ T cells sorted from the breast tumor. The receptors shown here come from a female donor with breast cancer. Each CDR3 is given with its conserved first and last residue. A D gene is named only where the DNA matches it firmly. The size of a clone is reported for some rows only, either as once, few or many, or as a class for expanded clones.

V gene	clone size	J gene	D gene	CDR3 protein	CDR3 DNA
TRBV5-1	few	TRBJ2-3	.	CASSLGSNIRTDTQYF	TGCGCCAGCAGCTTGGGGTCGAACATCCGCACAGATACGCAGTATTTT
TRBV5-1	many	TRBJ2-3	.	CASSREGRNTQYF	TGCGCCAGCAGCAGGGAAGGTCGTAATACGCAGTATTTT
TRBV7-2	.	TRBJ1-3	.	CASSEGTGNTIYF	TGTGCCAGCAGCGAGGGGACGGGAAACACCATATATTTT
TRBV18	few	TRBJ2-7	.	CASSPSSATYEQYF	TGTGCCAGCTCACCATCGTCAGCCACCTACGAGCAGTACTTC
TRBV28	.	TRBJ2-1	TRBD1	CASSLQGNDYNEQFF	TGTGCCAGCAGCCTACAGGGGAATGATTACAATGAGCAGTTCTTC
TRBV12-3/TRBV12-4	.	TRBJ2-3	.	CASSLRSSTDTQYF	TGTGCCAGCAGCCTCCGGTCGTCCACAGATACGCAGTATTTT
TRBV25-1	.	TRBJ1-3	.	CASSDQATDNTIYF	TGTGCCAGCAGTGATCAAGCTACCGATAACACCATATATTTT
TRBV11-2	.	TRBJ2-7	.	CASQTGAYEQYF	TGTGCCAGCCAGACCGGAGCCTACGAGCAGTACTTC
TRBV7-9	medium-sized	TRBJ2-1	.	CASSPPGRSYNEQFF	TGTGCCAGCAGCCCCCCAGGAAGGTCCTACAATGAGCAGTTCTTC
TRBV6-5	once	TRBJ1-5	.	CASSSLQGEPQHF	TGTGCCAGCAGTTCCCTCCAAGGGGAGCCCCAGCATTTT
TRBV28	.	TRBJ2-5	.	CASSNGLSDRTQYF	TGTGCCAGCAGCAACGGACTCAGCGACAGGACCCAGTACTTC
TRBV12-3/TRBV12-4	few	TRBJ1-5	.	CASSQDPSQPQHF	TGTGCCAGCAGTCAGGACCCGAGTCAGCCCCAGCATTTT
TRBV20-1	few	TRBJ2-5	.	CSASPSLEGTQYF	TGCAGTGCTAGCCCCTCTCTGGAGGGGACCCAGTACTTC
TRBV4-3	.	TRBJ2-4	.	CASSQDKGGIQYF	TGCGCCAGCAGCCAAGATAAGGGGGGCATTCAGTACTTC
TRBV11-2	.	TRBJ2-1	.	CASSLAGKDNEQFF	TGTGCCAGCAGCTTAGCGGGCAAGGACAATGAGCAGTTCTTC
TRBV6-5	.	TRBJ1-2	.	CASSYGDPSLYGYTF	TGTGCCAGCAGTTACGGGGACCCCAGCCTCTATGGCTACACCTTC
TRBV7-3	.	TRBJ2-1	.	CASSLIGSYNEQFF	TGTGCCAGCAGCTTAATTGGGTCCTACAATGAGCAGTTCTTC
TRBV25-1	.	TRBJ2-5	.	CASSVNLETQYF	TGTGCCAGCAGTGTCAACCTGGAGACCCAGTACTTC
TRBV24-1	.	TRBJ2-2	TRBD1	CATSDPSTGTGRTGELFF	TGTGCCACCAGTGATCCATCGACCGGGACAGGGAGGACCGGGGAGCTGTTTTTT
TRBV10-3	.	TRBJ1-6	TRBD1	CAISVNPGQVDSPLHF	TGTGCCATCAGTGTTAACCCGGGACAGGTAGATTCACCCCTCCACTTT
TRBV6-5	many	TRBJ1-3	.	CASRDRDSGNTIYF	TGTGCCAGCAGAGACAGAGACTCTGGAAACACCATATATTTT
TRBV27	.	TRBJ2-5	.	CASSSDWPGTQYF	TGTGCCAGCAGTTCCGACTGGCCCGGGACCCAGTACTTC
TRBV9	.	TRBJ2-2	TRBD2	CASSVALGGTGELFF	TGTGCCAGCAGCGTAGCTTTGGGGGGGACTGGGGAGCTGTTTTTT
TRBV7-2	few	TRBJ2-1	TRBD1	CASGLQGGSYNEQFF	TGTGCCAGCGGACTACAGGGGGGATCCTACAATGAGCAGTTCTTC
TRBV6-5	.	TRBJ2-1	.	CASSYRAYGQSNEQFF	TGTGCCAGCAGTTACCGAGCCTATGGACAGAGCAATGAGCAGTTCTTC
TRBV6-1	once	TRBJ2-1	TRBD2	CASSDSGGDNEQFF	TGTGCCAGCAGTGACAGCGGGGGGGACAATGAGCAGTTCTTC
TRBV11-2	.	TRBJ1-4	.	CASSGRRGEGYEKLFF	TGTGCCAGCAGCGGCCGGCGAGGAGAGGGGTATGAAAAACTGTTTTTT
TRBV5-4	few	TRBJ2-3	.	CASSLNDLGGTDTQYF	TGTGCCAGCAGCTTGAACGATTTGGGCGGCACAGATACGCAGTATTTT
TRBV10-3	.	TRBJ2-7	.	CAISELGLGDSYEQYF	TGTGCCATCAGTGAGTTGGGTTTGGGGGACTCCTACGAGCAGTACTTC
TRBV6-2/TRBV6-3	.	TRBJ1-6	.	CASNSPDKGDSPLHF	TGTGCCAGCAACTCCCCGGACAAGGGGGATTCACCCCTCCACTTT
TRBV7-8	.	TRBJ2-2	.	CASWGLKELFF	TGTGCCAGCTGGGGTCTGAAAGAGCTGTTTTTT
TRBV10-3	medium-sized	TRBJ1-4	TRBD1	CAIRGQGDEKLFF	TGTGCCATCAGGGGACAGGGCGATGAAAAACTGTTTTTT
TRBV5-1	once	TRBJ2-7	TRBD1	CASSLGQGVSYEQYF	TGCGCCAGCAGCCTGGGACAGGGGGTCTCCTACGAGCAGTACTTC
TRBV12-3/TRBV12-4	.	TRBJ2-6	.	CASSHSPGANVLTF	TGTGCCAGCAGCCACAGCCCCGGGGCCAACGTCCTGACTTTC
TRBV4-1	few	TRBJ1-1	.	CASSQVLTAGEAFF	TGCGCCAGCAGCCAAGTTCTAACAGCCGGGGAGGCTTTCTTT
TRBV6-5	few	TRBJ1-5	.	CASSYSEDQPQHF	TGTGCCAGCAGTTACTCAGAGGATCAGCCCCAGCATTTT
TRBV2	.	TRBJ2-2	.	CASSELGSRAGELFF	TGTGCCAGCAGTGAACTTGGGTCCCGGGCCGGGGAGCTGTTTTTT
TRBV6-2/TRBV6-3	.	TRBJ2-7	.	CASKLTQSYEQYF	TGTGCCAGCAAATTAACACAGTCCTACGAGCAGTACTTC
TRBV7-2	.	TRBJ2-7	.	CASSLGMSYEQYF	TGTGCCAGCAGCTTAGGAATGTCCTACGAGCAGTACTTC
TRBV5-5	.	TRBJ2-4	.	CASARTEENIQYF	TGTGCCAGCGCTAGGACAGAGGAAAACATTCAGTACTTC
TRBV6-1	few	TRBJ2-7	.	CASSGRPGALSYEQYF	TGTGCCAGCAGTGGTCGGCCCGGGGCCCTCTCCTACGAGCAGTACTTC
TRBV6-6	few	TRBJ2-5	.	CASSYPLAGPHTETQYF	TGTGCCAGCAGTTATCCGCTGGCCGGACCACATACTGAGACCCAGTACTTC
TRBV2	once	TRBJ1-6	.	CASSEIRQDNSPLHF	TGTGCCAGCAGTGAAATCCGACAGGATAATTCACCCCTCCACTTT
TRBV18	.	TRBJ1-1	.	CASSPRGTNTEAFF	TGTGCCAGCTCACCACGGGGGACGAACACTGAAGCTTTCTTT
TRBV11-2	.	TRBJ2-2	.	CASMNKNTGELFF	TGTGCCAGCATGAACAAGAACACCGGGGAGCTGTTTTTT
TRBV5-1	.	TRBJ1-2	.	CASSLVATNYGYTF	TGCGCCAGCAGCTTGGTGGCCACAAACTATGGCTACACCTTC
TRBV7-2	.	TRBJ1-6	.	CASSVRGGRVNSPLHF	TGTGCCAGCAGCGTGCGGGGGGGGAGGGTAAATTCACCCCTCCACTTT
TRBV4-3	.	TRBJ2-2	.	CASSQRPAPNTGELFF	TGCGCCAGCAGCCAGCGCCCAGCGCCAAACACCGGGGAGCTGTTTTTT
TRBV5-1	few	TRBJ2-3	.	CASSPGFTDTQYF	TGCGCCAGCAGCCCCGGATTCACAGATACGCAGTATTTT
TRBV6-1	few	TRBJ1-5	.	CASRSRKAVYSNQPQHF	TGTGCCAGCCGATCCCGGAAGGCTGTTTATAGCAATCAGCCCCAGCATTTT
TRBV12-3/TRBV12-4	.	TRBJ2-3	.	CASSLVVGWLDRHTTDTQYF	TGTGCCAGCAGTTTAGTTGTTGGATGGTTGGACAGACACACCACAGATACGCAGTATTTT
TRBV20-1	.	TRBJ1-1	.	CSAWGQVAFF	TGCAGTGCTTGGGGGCAGGTCGCTTTCTTT
TRBV4-2	many	TRBJ2-1	.	CASSPGSTRSYNEQFF	TGTGCCAGCAGCCCCGGGAGTACACGTTCCTACAATGAGCAGTTCTTC
TRBV5-1	few	TRBJ1-1	.	CASSPLGNTEAFF	TGCGCCAGCAGCCCGTTGGGGAACACTGAAGCTTTCTTT